The rows below give T cell receptor beta chains drawn from one sample of a study of cytomegalovirus exposure and HLA in healthy donors. This table comes from immunoSEQ multiplex PCR, and its TCRdb copy is limited to in-frame clones, with some not included. The sample lists about 150,000 clones, about 86% occurring once. Sequenced: PBMCs. The receptor set was obtained from a human donor in good health. The CDR3 runs from the conserved cysteine through the conserved F or W. A D gene is named only where the DNA matches it firmly. Size is omitted from some rows. Given values are once, few, many or a class for expanded clones.

CDR3 protein,CDR3 DNA,D gene,V gene,clone size,J gene
CAISGGGKNYGYTF,TGTGCCATCAGTGGCGGAGGGAAGAACTATGGCTACACCTTC,.,TRBV10-3,.,TRBJ1-2
CASSLGGGGREKLFF,TGTGCCAGCAGTCTTGGGGGCGGCGGACGGGAAAAACTGTTTTTT,.,TRBV6-5,.,TRBJ1-4
CASRAQETQYF,TGTGCCAGCAGGGCCCAAGAGACCCAGTACTTC,.,TRBV19,.,TRBJ2-5
CARDSLQTVQPQHF,TGTGCCAGGGACTCGTTACAGACCGTTCAGCCCCAGCATTTT,.,TRBV6-1,.,TRBJ1-5
CASSRDRGRTGELFF,TGTGCCAGCAGCCGGGACAGGGGGCGTACCGGGGAGCTGTTTTTT,TRBD1,TRBV5-4,.,TRBJ2-2
CASSLRTGRGGNTIYF,TGTGCCAGCAGCCTCCGGACAGGGCGGGGTGGAAACACCATATATTTT,TRBD1,TRBV7-9,.,TRBJ1-3
CASSEGGGGGTQYF,TGTGCCAGCAGTGAAGGTGGCGGGGGGGGTACGCAGTATTTT,TRBD2,TRBV6-4,.,TRBJ2-3
CASRRGPSDYGYTF,TGTGCCAGCAGACGAGGCCCCTCTGACTATGGCTACACCTTC,.,TRBV7-2,once,TRBJ1-2
CASSSLGTGGAEPQHF,TGTGCCAGCAGTTCTCTCGGGACAGGGGGCGCGGAGCCCCAGCATTTT,TRBD1,TRBV7-8,.,TRBJ1-5
CASSLYDWDTIYF,TGTGCCAGCAGCTTATACGACTGGGACACCATATATTTT,.,TRBV7-6,.,TRBJ1-3
CASSQRLAGVFEQYF,TGTGCCAGCAGCCAGAGACTAGCGGGAGTTTTCGAGCAGTACTTC,TRBD2,TRBV4-2,few,TRBJ2-7
CASSDGGQKVETQYF,TGTGCCAGCAGTGATGGTGGGCAGAAAGTAGAGACCCAGTACTTC,.,TRBV25-1,.,TRBJ2-5
CASSLVYGTVYEQYF,TGCGCCAGCAGCTTGGTTTACGGGACAGTCTACGAGCAGTACTTC,TRBD1,TRBV5-1,.,TRBJ2-7
CASSALTGVYGYTF,TGTGCCAGCAGTGCCCTGACAGGGGTCTATGGCTACACCTTC,TRBD1,TRBV6-6,once,TRBJ1-2
CASSQALLAGYNEQFF,TGTGCCAGCAGCCAAGCTTTACTAGCGGGTTACAATGAGCAGTTCTTC,TRBD2,TRBV14,.,TRBJ2-1
CASSLLGGQETQYF,TGTGCCAGCAGCTTGTTGGGGGGCCAAGAGACCCAGTACTTC,.,TRBV5-6,few,TRBJ2-5
CASRADRDTEAFF,TGTGCCAGCAGGGCCGACAGGGACACTGAAGCTTTCTTT,TRBD1,TRBV2,.,TRBJ1-1
CASTQTVTSYEQYF,TGTGCCAGCACCCAGACAGTTACTTCCTACGAGCAGTACTTC,.,TRBV7-9,.,TRBJ2-7
CASSIGDRFYGYTF,TGTGCCAGTAGTATAGGGGACAGGTTTTATGGCTACACCTTC,TRBD1,TRBV19,.,TRBJ1-2
CASSGGSPYNSPLHF,TGTGCCAGCAGCGGGGGTAGTCCCTATAATTCACCCCTCCACTTT,.,TRBV6-6,few,TRBJ1-6
CASSEHGIVNSPLHF,TGTGCCAGCAGTGAACATGGCATCGTCAATTCACCCCTCCACTTT,.,TRBV2,.,TRBJ1-6
CASTDRENTEAFF,TGTGCATCCACGGACAGGGAGAACACTGAAGCTTTCTTT,TRBD1,TRBV27,.,TRBJ1-1
CASSLTGTDEAFF,TGTGCCAGCAGTTTAACCGGGACAGACGAAGCTTTCTTT,TRBD1,TRBV28,.,TRBJ1-1
CASSPGTSGEKLFF,TGTGCCAGCTCACCAGGGACATCAGGGGAAAAACTGTTTTTT,.,TRBV18,few,TRBJ1-4
CASSPNWGDYGYTF,TGTGCCAGCTCACCAAATTGGGGGGACTATGGCTACACCTTC,.,TRBV18,.,TRBJ1-2
CASSLTDSGNTIYF,TGTGCCAGCAGCTTAACAGATTCTGGAAACACCATATATTTT,.,TRBV7-6,.,TRBJ1-3
CASSPTGGRSSYNEQFF,TGTGCCAGCAGCCCGACAGGGGGCAGGAGCTCCTACAATGAGCAGTTCTTC,TRBD1,TRBV7-3,.,TRBJ2-1
CASSLAGDAGNEQFF,TGTGCCAGCAGCCTAGCGGGAGATGCGGGCAATGAGCAGTTCTTC,TRBD2,TRBV28,once,TRBJ2-1
CASGLDSKTENHLNTEAFF,TGTGCTAGTGGTTTGGATTCTAAGACAGAGAATCATCTGAACACTGAAGCTTTCTTT,.,TRBV12-5,.,TRBJ1-1
CASSLSGGNYGYTF,TGTGCCAGCAGTTTATCGGGAGGGAACTATGGCTACACCTTC,.,TRBV27,.,TRBJ1-2
CASSPGYMNTEAFF,TGTGCCAGCAGTCCAGGCTACATGAACACTGAAGCTTTCTTT,.,TRBV27,.,TRBJ1-1
CASSYDGQHYGYTF,TGTGCCAGCAGTTACGATGGACAGCACTATGGCTACACCTTC,.,TRBV6-5,.,TRBJ1-2
CASRGQGLIYSNQPQHF,TGTGCCAGCAGGGGACAGGGACTGATCTATAGCAATCAGCCCCAGCATTTT,TRBD1,TRBV28,.,TRBJ1-5
CTWSRYRGYEQYF,TGTACCTGGAGTCGTTACCGAGGGTACGAGCAGTACTTC,.,TRBV30,.,TRBJ2-7
CASSMLGGKNIQYF,TGTGCCAGTAGTATGTTAGGGGGCAAAAACATTCAGTACTTC,.,TRBV19,few,TRBJ2-4
CSVDRPEAFF,TGCAGCGTTGACAGGCCTGAAGCTTTCTTT,.,TRBV29-1,once,TRBJ1-1
CASSLSGQDSPLHF,TGTGCCAGCAGCTTATCGGGACAAGATTCACCCCTCCACTTT,.,TRBV7-6,.,TRBJ1-6
CASSQAWDRAYEQYF,TGCGCCAGCAGCCAAGCATGGGACAGGGCCTACGAGCAGTACTTC,TRBD1,TRBV4-1,.,TRBJ2-7
CSGQGGQETQYF,TGCAGCGGACAGGGAGGTCAGGAGACCCAGTACTTC,.,TRBV29-1,.,TRBJ2-5
CASSLGFSELPIYF,TGTGCCAGCAGCTTGGGTTTCTCGGAGCTCCCCATATATTTT,.,TRBV7-9,.,TRBJ1-3